This section outlines one TCR beta chain sequence together with its context. The germline V and J ends were trimmed by 2 bases and 2 bases, with 13 bases remaining between them. Germline loops: CDR1 MNHEY, CDR2 SVGAGI. This CDR3 has 15 residues. 13 Jbeta primers and 60 Vbeta primers were used for the PCR. Generated by immunoSEQ multiplex PCR, the TCRdb table keeps only in-frame clones and is missing some. The sample yields 200,000 or so clones, roughly 80% seen once. These data come from a study of cytomegalovirus exposure and HLA in healthy donors. This receptor was identified in a woman aged 50 to 65 in good health and CMV-seropositive. This sequence joins TRBV6-5 and TRBJ2-7; no definite D call. Sequenced input: PBMCs. CDR3 region: CASSYARGSPYEQYF. For the CDR3, the DNA is TGTGCCAGCAGTTACGCCCGAGGAAGTCCCTACGAGCAGTACTTC.